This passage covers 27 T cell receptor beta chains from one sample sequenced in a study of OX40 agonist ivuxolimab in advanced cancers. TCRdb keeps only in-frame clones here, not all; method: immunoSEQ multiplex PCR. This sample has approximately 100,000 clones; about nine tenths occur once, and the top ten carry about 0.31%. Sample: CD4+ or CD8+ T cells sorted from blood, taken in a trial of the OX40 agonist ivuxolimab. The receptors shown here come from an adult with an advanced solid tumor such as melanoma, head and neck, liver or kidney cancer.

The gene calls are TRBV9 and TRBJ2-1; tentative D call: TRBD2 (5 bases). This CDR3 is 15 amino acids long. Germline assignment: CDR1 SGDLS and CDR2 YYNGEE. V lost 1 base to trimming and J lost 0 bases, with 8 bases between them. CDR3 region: CASSVRGSSYNEQFF. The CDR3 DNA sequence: TGTGCCAGCAGCGTACGAGGGTCCTCCTACAATGAGCAGTTCTTC.

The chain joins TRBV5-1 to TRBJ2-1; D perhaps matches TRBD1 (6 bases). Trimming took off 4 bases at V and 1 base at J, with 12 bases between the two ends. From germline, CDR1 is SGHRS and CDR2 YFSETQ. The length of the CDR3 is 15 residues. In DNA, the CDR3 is TGCGCCAGCAGCCCACAGGGTTTTTCCTACAATGAGCAGTTCTTC. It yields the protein CASSPQGFSYNEQFF. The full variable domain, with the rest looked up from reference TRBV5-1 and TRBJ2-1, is KAGVTQTPRYLIKTRGQQVTLSCSPISGHRSVSWYQQTPGQGLQFLFEYFSETQRNKGNFPGRFSGRQFSNSRSEMNVSTLELGDSALYLCASSPQGFSYNEQFFGPGTRLTVL.

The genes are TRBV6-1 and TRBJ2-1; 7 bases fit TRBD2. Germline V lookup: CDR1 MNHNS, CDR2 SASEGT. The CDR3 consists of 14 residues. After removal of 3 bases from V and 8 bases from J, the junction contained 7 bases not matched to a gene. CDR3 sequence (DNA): TGTGCCAGCAGTGATCGTTCCCGGGGGGATGAGCAGTTCTTC. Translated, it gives CASSDRSRGDEQFF.

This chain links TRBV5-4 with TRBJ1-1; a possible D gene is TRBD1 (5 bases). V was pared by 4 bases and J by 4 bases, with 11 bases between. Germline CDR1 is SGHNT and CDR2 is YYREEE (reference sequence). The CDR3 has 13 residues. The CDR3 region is CASSQQGVTEAFF. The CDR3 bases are TGTGCCAGCAGCCAGCAGGGTGTCACTGAAGCTTTCTTT.

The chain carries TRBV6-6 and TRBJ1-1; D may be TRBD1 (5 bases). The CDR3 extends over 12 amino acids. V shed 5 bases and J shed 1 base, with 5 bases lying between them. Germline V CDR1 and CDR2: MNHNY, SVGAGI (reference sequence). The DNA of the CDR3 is TGTGCCAGCAGTAGGGGGAACACTGAAGCTTTCTTT. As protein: CASSRGNTEAFF.

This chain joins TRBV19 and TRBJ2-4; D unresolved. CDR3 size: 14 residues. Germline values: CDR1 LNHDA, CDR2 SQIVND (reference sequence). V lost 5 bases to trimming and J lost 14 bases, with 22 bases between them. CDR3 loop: CASSESLGRSNKYF. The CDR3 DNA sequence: TGTGCCAGTAGTGAGTCGCTTGGACGATCCAATAAGTACTTC.

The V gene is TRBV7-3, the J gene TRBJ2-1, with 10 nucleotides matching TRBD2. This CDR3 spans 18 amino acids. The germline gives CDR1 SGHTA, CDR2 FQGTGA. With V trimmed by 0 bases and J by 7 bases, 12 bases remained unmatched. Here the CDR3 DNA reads TGTGCCAGCAGCTTAACAGGCAGCGGGAGGGCCCTATCGAATGAGCAGTTCTTC. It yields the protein CASSLTGSGRALSNEQFF.

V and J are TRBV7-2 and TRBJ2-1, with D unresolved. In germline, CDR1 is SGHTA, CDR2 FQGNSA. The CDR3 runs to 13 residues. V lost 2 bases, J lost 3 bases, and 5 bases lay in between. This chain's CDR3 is CASSLYGYNEQFF. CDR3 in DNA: TGTGCCAGCAGCTTATATGGCTACAATGAGCAGTTCTTC.

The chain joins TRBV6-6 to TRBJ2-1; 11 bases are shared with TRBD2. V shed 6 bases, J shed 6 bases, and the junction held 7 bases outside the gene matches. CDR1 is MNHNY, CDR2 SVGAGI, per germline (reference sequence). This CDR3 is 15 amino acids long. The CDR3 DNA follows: TGTGCCAGCAGACAACTAGCGGGAGTGGGCAATGAGCAGTTCTTC. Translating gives CASRQLAGVGNEQFF.

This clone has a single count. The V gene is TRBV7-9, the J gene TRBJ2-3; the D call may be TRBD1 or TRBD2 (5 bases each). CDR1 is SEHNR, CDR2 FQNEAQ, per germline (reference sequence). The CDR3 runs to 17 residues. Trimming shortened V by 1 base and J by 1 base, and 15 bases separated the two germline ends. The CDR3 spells CASSLVEALGGTDTQYF. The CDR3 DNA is TGTGCCAGCAGCTTAGTGGAGGCACTAGGGGGCACAGATACGCAGTATTTT.

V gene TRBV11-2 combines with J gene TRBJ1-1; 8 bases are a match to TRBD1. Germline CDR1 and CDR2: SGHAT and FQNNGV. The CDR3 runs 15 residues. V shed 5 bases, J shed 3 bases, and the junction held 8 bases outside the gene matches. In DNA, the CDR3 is TGTGCCAGCAGCGGGAGACAGGGGCAGTACACTGAAGCTTTCTTT. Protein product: CASSGRQGQYTEAFF.

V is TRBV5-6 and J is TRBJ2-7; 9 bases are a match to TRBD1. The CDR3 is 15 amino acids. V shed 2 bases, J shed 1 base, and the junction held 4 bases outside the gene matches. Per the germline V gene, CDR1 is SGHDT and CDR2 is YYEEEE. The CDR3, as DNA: TGTGCCAGCAGCTTCCGGGACAGGGAGTCCTACGAGCAGTACTTC. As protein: CASSFRDRESYEQYF.

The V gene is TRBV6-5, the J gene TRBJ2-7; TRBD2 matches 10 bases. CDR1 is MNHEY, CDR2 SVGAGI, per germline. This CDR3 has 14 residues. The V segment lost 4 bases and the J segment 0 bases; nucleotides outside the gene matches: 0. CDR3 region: CASSSSGSSYEQYF. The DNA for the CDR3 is TGTGCCAGCAGTTCTAGCGGGAGCTCCTACGAGCAGTACTTC.

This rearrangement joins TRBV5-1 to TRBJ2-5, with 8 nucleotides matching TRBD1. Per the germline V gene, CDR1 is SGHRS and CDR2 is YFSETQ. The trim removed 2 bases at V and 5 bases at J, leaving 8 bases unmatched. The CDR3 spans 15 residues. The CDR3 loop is CASSFRGTGYETQYF. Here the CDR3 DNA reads TGCGCCAGCAGCTTCAGGGGGACAGGATATGAGACCCAGTACTTC. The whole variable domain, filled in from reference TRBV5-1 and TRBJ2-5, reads KAGVTQTPRYLIKTRGQQVTLSCSPISGHRSVSWYQQTPGQGLQFLFEYFSETQRNKGNFPGRFSGRQFSNSRSEMNVSTLELGDSALYLCASSFRGTGYETQYFGPGTRLLVL.

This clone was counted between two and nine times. In DNA, the CDR3 is TGTGCCAGCAGCCACCGATTGAACACTGAAGCTTTCTTT. Protein: CASSHRLNTEAFF. The chain has TRBV7-6 and TRBJ1-1; D is unclear. The germline V and J ends were trimmed by 5 bases and 0 bases, with 7 bases remaining between them. This CDR3 is built from 13 residues. Germline CDR1 reads SGHVS; CDR2 reads FNYEAQ.

This CDR3 is CASSSGTGSSEQYF. CDR3 nucleotides: TGTGCCAGCAGCTCCGGGACAGGTAGCTCCGAGCAGTACTTC. This chain joins TRBV7-2 and TRBJ2-7, with 8 bases matching TRBD1. Germline V gene sequence: CDR1 SGHTA, CDR2 FQGNSA. The V and J ends lost 4 bases and 6 bases, in that order; junction bases with no gene match: 8. This CDR3 is built from 14 residues.

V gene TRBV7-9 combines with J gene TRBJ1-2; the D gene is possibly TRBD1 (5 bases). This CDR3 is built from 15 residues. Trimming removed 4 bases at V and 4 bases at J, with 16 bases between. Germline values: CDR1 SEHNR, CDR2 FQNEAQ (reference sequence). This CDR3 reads CASSSWDSTLYGYTF. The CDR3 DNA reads TGTGCCAGCAGCTCCTGGGACTCTACCCTCTATGGCTACACCTTC.

The CDR3 DNA follows: TGTGCCAGCAGCTTAGGGCCCCTCTACGAGCAGTACTTC. It specifies CASSLGPLYEQYF. The chain joins TRBV7-9 to TRBJ2-7, with D unresolved. CDR3 length equals 13 residues. V lost 1 base, J lost 3 bases, and 7 bases lay in between. Germline CDR1 reads SEHNR; CDR2 reads FQNEAQ (reference sequence).

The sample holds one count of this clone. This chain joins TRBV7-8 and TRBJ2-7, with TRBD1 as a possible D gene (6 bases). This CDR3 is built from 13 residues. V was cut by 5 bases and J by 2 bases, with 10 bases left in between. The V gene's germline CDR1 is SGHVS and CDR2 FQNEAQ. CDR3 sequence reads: CASSPGQPYEQYF. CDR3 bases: TGTGCCAGCAGCCCCGGACAGCCCTACGAGCAGTACTTC.

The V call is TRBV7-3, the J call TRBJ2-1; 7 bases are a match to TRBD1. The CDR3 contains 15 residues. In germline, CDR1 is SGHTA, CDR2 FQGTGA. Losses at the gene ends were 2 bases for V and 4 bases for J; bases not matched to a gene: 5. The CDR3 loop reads CASSLDRDIYNEQFF. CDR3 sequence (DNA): TGTGCCAGCAGCTTAGACAGGGACATTTACAATGAGCAGTTCTTC.

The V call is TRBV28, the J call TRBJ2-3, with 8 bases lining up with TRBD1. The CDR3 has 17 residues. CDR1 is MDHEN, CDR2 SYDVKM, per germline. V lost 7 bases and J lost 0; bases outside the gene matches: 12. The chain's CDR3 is CASTPTPGTGSTDTQYF. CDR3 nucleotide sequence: TGTGCCAGCACCCCAACCCCCGGGACAGGTAGCACAGATACGCAGTATTTT.

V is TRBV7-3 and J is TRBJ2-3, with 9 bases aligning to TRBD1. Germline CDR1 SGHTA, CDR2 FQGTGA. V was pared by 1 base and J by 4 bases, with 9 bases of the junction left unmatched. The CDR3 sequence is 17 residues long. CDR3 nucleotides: TGTGCCAGCAGCTTAAGGGGGACAGGGTCCGGCGCAGATACGCAGTATTTT. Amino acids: CASSLRGTGSGADTQYF.

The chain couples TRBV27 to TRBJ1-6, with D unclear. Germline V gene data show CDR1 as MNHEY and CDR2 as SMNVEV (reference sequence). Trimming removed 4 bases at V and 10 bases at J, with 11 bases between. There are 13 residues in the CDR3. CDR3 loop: CASSSRSGSPLHF. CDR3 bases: TGTGCCAGCAGTTCAAGGTCCGGATCACCCCTCCACTTT.

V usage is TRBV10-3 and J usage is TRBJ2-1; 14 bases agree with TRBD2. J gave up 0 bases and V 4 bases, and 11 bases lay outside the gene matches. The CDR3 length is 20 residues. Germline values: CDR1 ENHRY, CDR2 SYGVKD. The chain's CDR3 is CAISGGRTSGRPSSYNEQFF. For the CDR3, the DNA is TGTGCCATCAGTGGGGGAAGGACTAGCGGGAGGCCCAGCTCCTACAATGAGCAGTTCTTC.

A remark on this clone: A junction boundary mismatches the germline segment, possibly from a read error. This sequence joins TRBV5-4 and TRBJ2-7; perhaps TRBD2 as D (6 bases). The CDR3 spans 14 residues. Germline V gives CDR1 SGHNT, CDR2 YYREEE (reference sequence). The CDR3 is CASSPDYQGPSLSF. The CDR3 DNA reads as TGTGCCAGCAGCCCGGACTACCAGGGACCCTCGTTAAGCTTC.

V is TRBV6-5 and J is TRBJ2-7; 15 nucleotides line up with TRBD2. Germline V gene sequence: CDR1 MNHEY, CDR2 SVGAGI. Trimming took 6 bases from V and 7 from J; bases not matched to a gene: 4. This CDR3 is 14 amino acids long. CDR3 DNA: TGTGCCAGCAGCCGGACTAGCGGGAGGGAAGAGCAGTACTTC. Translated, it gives CASSRTSGREEQYF.

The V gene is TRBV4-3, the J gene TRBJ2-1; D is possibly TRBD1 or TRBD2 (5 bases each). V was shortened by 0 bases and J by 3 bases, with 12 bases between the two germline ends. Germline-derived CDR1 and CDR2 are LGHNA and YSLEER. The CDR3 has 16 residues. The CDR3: CASSQELGTNYNEQFF. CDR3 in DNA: TGCGCCAGCAGCCAAGAACTCGGGACCAACTACAATGAGCAGTTCTTC.